This T cell receptor beta chain was identified in a study of blood T cell repertoires in COVID-19. This clone was counted only a few times. This CDR3 comprises 15 residues. Unmatched junction bases numbered 2, after V lost 2 bases and J lost 3 bases. Germline V lookup: CDR1 MNHEY, CDR2 SVGAGI. Clones were sequenced by immunoSEQ multiplex PCR, and TCRdb holds only the in-frame ones, with some missing. The sample consists of fewer than 200,000 clones, 65% to 85% of them appearing once. The TCR was taken from a woman aged 80 or older with acute or convalescent COVID-19. The rearrangement links TRBV6-5 to TRBJ1-2; the match to TRBD1 covers 11 bases. The specimen sequenced was peripheral blood. CDR3 sequence (DNA): TGTGCCAGCAGTTACCGGGACAGGGGGGACTATGGCTACACCTTC. As protein: CASSYRDRGDYGYTF.